This T cell receptor (beta chain) was sequenced in a study of T cells in Graves' hyperthyroidism and ophthalmopathy. RNA transcripts were the template for amplifying TCR beta CDR3 regions. During a first-round RT-PCR of the TCR CDR3, the HTBI primer set was used. MiXCR, applied by TCRdb to the multiplex PCR reads, yields one record per CDR3 protein. The sample records approximately 420,000 distinct CDR3 sequences, around 14% being singletons. V was pared by 1 base and J by 6 bases, with 6 bases of the junction left unmatched. The CDR3 sequence is 14 residues long. CDR1 MNHEY and CDR2 SMNVEV come from the germline V gene (reference sequence). This clonotype was recorded a few times.

This TCR was recovered from a woman in her 30s with Graves' hyperthyroidism. The sample consisted of blood. V usage is TRBV27 and J usage is TRBJ2-7; 7 bases fit TRBD2. This CDR3 is CASSLWEGRFEQYF. The CDR3 DNA follows: TGTGCCAGCAGTTTATGGGAGGGTAGATTCGAGCAGTACTTC.